This T cell receptor beta chain emerged from a study of T cell repertoires in cytomegalovirus infection. Study information: Public TCR beta signatures marked donors with CMV infection and the matching HLA.

Germline lookup yields CDR1 LNHDA and CDR2 SQIVND (reference sequence). Unmatched junction bases numbered 4, after V lost 0 bases and J lost 6 bases. The CDR3 contains 15 residues. This clonotype was detected only a few times. The antigen remains undetermined. One entry per CDR3 protein, called by TCRdb with MiXCR from the reads. The data hold approximately 770,000 distinct CDR3 sequences, with approximately 32% observed a single time. Study outcomes and limitations: HLA-C-restricted CMV clonotypes gave the most frequent clonotype in two of eight donors.

The rearrangement links TRBV19 to TRBJ1-5; 8 bases align to TRBD1. The source was cultured CD8+ T cells from PBMCs, collected from culture after CMV antigen stimulation. The clonotype was recovered from a human donor in good health (CMV status not recorded). Some clones in this sample may be carry-over from other donors' samples. CDR3 in amino acids: CASSIERQGLQPQHF. Written as DNA, the CDR3 is TGTGCCAGTAGTATAGAAAGACAGGGGCTTCAGCCCCAGCATTTT.